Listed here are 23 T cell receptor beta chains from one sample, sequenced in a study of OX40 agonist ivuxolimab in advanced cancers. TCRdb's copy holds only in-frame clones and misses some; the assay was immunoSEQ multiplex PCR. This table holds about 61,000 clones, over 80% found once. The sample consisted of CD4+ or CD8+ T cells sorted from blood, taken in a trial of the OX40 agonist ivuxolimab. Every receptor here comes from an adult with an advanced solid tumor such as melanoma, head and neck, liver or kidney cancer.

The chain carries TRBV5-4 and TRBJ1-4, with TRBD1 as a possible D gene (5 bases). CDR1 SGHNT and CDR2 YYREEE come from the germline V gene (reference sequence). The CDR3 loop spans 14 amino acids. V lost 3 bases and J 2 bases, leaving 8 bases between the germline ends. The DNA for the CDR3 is TGTGCCAGCAGCTCTCAGGGTACTAATGAAAAACTGTTTTTT. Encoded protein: CASSSQGTNEKLFF.

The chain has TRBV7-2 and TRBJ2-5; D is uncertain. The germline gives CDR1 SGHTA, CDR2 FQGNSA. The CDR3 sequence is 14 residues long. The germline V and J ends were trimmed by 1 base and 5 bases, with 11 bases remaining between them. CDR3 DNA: TGTGCCAGCAGCTTAGGAATGAACCCTGAGACCCAGTACTTC. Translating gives CASSLGMNPETQYF.

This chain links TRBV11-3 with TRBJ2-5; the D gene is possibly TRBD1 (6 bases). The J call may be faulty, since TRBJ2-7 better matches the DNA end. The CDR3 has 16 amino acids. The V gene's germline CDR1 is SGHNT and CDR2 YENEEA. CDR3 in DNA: TGTGCCAGCAGCTTAGCTGGGACCAGGGGCAGCCACGAGCAGTACTTC. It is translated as CASSLAGTRGSHEQYF.

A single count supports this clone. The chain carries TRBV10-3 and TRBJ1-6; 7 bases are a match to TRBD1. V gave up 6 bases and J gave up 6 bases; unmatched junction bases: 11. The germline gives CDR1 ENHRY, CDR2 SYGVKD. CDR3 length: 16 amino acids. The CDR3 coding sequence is TGTGCCATCAGCCAAAACGGCAGGGGGGGTAATTCACCCCTCCACTTT. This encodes CAISQNGRGGNSPLHF.

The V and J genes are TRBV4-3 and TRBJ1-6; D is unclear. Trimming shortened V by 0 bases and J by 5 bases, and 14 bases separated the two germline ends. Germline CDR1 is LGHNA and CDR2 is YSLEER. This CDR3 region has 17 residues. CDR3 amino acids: CASSQDMRGGNNSPLHF. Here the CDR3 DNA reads TGCGCCAGCAGCCAAGATATGCGGGGAGGAAATAATTCACCCCTCCACTTT.

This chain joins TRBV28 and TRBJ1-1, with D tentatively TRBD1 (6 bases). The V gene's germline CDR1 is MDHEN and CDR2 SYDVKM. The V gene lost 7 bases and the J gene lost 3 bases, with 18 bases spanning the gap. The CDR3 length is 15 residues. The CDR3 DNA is TGTGCCAGCAACTTAGGGGGGCGCCGGCACACTGAAGCTTTCTTT. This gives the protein CASNLGGRRHTEAFF.

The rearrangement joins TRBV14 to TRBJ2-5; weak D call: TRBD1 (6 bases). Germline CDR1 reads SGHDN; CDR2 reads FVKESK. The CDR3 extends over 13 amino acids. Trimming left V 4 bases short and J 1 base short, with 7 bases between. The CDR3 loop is CASSRTVQETQYF. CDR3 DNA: TGTGCCAGCAGCCGGACAGTCCAAGAGACCCAGTACTTC.

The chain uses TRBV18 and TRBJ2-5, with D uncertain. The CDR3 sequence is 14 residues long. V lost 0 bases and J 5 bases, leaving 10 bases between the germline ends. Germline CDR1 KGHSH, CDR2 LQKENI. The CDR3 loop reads CASSPPSVMETQYF. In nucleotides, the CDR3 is TGTGCCAGCTCACCACCGAGTGTGATGGAGACCCAGTACTTC.

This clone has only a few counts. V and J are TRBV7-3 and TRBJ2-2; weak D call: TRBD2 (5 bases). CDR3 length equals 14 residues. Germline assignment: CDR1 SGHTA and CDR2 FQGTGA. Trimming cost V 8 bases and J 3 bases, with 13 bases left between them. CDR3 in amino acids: CASGDTSHTGELFF. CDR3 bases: TGTGCCAGCGGTGATACTAGTCACACCGGGGAGCTGTTTTTT.

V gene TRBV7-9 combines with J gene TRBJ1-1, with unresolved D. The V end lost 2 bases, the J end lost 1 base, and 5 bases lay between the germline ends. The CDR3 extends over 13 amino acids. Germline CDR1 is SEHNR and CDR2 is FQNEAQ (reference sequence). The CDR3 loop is CASSLIENTEAFF. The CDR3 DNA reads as TGTGCCAGCAGCTTAATTGAGAACACTGAAGCTTTCTTT. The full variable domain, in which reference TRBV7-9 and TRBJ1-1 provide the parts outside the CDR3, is DTGVSQNPRHKITKRGQNVTFRCDPISEHNRLYWYRQTLGQGPEFLTYFQNEAQLEKSRLLSDRFSAERPKGSFSTLEIQRTEQGDSAMYLCASSLIENTEAFFGQGTRLTVV.

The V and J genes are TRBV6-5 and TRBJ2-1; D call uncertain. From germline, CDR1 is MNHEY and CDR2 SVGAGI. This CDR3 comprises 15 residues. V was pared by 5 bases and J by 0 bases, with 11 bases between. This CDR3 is CASSRFPDSYNEQFF. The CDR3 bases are TGTGCCAGCAGTCGATTTCCTGACTCCTACAATGAGCAGTTCTTC.

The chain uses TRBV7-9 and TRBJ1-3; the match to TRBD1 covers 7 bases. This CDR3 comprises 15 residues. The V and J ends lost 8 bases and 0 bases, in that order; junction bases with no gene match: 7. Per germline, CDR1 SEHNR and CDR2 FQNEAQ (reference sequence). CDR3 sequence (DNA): TGTGCCAGCTCTTCTGGGACAGCCTCTGGAAACACCATATATTTT. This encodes CASSSGTASGNTIYF.

Here the CDR3 DNA reads TGTGCCGCAGGCGACAGGGGGTACGAGCAGTACTTC. It translates to CAAGDRGYEQYF. The chain has TRBV6-6 and TRBJ2-7; TRBD1 matches 9 bases. There are 12 residues in the CDR3. Germline CDR1 is MNHNY and CDR2 is SVGAGI (reference sequence). V lost 11 bases, J lost 4 bases, and 6 bases stayed unmatched.

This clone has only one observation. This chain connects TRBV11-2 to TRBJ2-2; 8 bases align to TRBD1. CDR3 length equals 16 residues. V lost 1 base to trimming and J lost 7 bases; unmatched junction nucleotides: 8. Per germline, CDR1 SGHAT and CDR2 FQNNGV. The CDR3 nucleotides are TGTGCCAGCAGCTTAGGGCAGGGGGCTGTCATCGGGGAGCTGTTTTTT. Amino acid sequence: CASSLGQGAVIGELFF.

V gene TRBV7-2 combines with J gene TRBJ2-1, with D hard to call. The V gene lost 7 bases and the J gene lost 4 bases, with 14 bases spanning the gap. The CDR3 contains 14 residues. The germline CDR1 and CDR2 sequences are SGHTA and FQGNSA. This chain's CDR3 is CASTYDRSYNEQFF. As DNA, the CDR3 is TGTGCCAGCACCTATGACCGATCTTACAATGAGCAGTTCTTC.

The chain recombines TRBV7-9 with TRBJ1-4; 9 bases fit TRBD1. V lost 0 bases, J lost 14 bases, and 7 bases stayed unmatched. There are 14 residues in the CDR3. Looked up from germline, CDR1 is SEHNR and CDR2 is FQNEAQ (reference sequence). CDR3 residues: CASSLAGQGTHLFF. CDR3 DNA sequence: TGTGCCAGCAGCTTAGCGGGACAGGGCACGCATCTGTTTTTT.

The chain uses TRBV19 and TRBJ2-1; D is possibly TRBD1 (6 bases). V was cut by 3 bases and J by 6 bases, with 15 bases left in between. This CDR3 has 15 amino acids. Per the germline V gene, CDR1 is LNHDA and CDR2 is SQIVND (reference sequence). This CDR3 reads CASSIQWGQGNEQFF. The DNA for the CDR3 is TGTGCCAGTAGTATCCAATGGGGGCAGGGCAATGAGCAGTTCTTC.

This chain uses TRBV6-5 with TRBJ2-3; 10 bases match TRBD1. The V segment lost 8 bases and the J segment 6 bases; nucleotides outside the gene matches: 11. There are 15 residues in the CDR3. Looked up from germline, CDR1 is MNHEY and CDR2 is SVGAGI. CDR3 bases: TGTGCCAGCGCTGCGGGACAGGGGCCTCTGGATACGCAGTATTTT. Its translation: CASAAGQGPLDTQYF.

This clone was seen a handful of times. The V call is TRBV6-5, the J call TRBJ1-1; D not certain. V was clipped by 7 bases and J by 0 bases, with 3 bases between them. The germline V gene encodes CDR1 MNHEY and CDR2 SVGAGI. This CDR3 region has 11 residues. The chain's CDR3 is CASIMNTEAFF. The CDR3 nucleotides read TGTGCCAGCATAATGAACACTGAAGCTTTCTTT.

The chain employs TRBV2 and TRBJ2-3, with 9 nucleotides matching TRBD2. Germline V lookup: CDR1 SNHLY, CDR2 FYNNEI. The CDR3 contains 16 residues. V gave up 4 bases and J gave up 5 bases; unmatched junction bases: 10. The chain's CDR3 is CASSAQRGDGGDTQYF. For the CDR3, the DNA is TGTGCCAGCAGTGCCCAGCGGGGGGACGGAGGAGATACGCAGTATTTT. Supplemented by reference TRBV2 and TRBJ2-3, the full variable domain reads EPEVTQTPSHQVTQMGQEVILRCVPISNHLYFYWYRQILGQKVEFLVSFYNNEISEKSEIFDDQFSVERPDGSNFTLKIRSTKLEDSAMYFCASSAQRGDGGDTQYFGPGTRLTVL.

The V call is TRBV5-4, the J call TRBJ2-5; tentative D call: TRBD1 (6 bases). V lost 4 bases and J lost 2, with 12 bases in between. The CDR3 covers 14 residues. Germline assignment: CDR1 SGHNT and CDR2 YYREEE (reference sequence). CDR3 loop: CASSMDSLQETQYF. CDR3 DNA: TGTGCCAGCAGCATGGACAGCTTACAAGAGACCCAGTACTTC. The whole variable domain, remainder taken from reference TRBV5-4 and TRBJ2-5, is ETGVTQSPTHLIKTRGQQVTLRCSSQSGHNTVSWYQQALGQGPQFIFQYYREEENGRGNFPPRFSGLQFPNYSSELNVNALELDDSALYLCASSMDSLQETQYFGPGTRLLVL.

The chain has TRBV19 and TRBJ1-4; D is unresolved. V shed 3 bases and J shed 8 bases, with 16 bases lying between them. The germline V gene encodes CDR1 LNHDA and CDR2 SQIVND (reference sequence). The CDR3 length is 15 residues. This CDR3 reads CASSMWTPEEEKLFF. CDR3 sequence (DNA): TGTGCCAGTAGTATGTGGACCCCAGAAGAGGAAAAACTGTTTTTT.

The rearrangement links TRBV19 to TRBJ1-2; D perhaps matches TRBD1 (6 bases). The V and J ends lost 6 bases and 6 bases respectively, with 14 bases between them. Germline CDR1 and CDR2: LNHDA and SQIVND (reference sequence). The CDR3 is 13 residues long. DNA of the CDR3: TGTGCCAGTAGGGCGACAGGCTCTAATGGCTACACCTTC. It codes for CASRATGSNGYTF.